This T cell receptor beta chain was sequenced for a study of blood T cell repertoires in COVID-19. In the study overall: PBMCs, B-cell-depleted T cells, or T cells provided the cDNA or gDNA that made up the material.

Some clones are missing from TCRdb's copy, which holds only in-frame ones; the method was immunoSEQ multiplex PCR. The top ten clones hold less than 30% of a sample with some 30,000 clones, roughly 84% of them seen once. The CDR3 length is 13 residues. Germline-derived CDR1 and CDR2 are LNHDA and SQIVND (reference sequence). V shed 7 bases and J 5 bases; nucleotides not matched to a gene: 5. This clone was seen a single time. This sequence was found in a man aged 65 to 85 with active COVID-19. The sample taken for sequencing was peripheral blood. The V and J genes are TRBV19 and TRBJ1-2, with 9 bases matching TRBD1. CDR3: CASMRDRAYGYTF. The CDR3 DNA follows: TGTGCCAGTATGCGGGACAGGGCATATGGCTACACCTTC.